These T cell receptor beta chains were read from a single sample in a study of blood T cell repertoires in COVID-19. This table comes from immunoSEQ multiplex PCR, and its TCRdb copy is limited to in-frame clones, with some not included. The sample includes about 180,000 clones, approximately 80% seen only once; the top ten take roughly 14%. The specimen sequenced was PBMCs or T cells enriched from blood (not recorded which). The receptors shown here come from a man aged 55 to 70 who had been exposed to COVID-19. The CDR3 runs from the conserved cysteine through the conserved F or W. The D gene is left open where the match is weak. Only some rows state a clone size, as once, few, many or a class for expanded clones.

d_gene,j_gene,abundance,v_gene,CDR3aa,CDR3nt
-,TRBJ1-5,-,TRBV30,CAGNTGSNQPQHF,TGTGCCGGAAATACCGGGAGCAATCAGCCCCAGCATTTT
TRBD1,TRBJ2-6,-,TRBV27,CASSLDRGVTGANVLTF,TGTGCCAGCAGTTTAGACAGGGGAGTGACTGGGGCCAACGTCCTGACTTTC
TRBD1,TRBJ2-1,-,TRBV19,CASSIGGGTGGVNEQFF,TGTGCCAGTAGTATAGGGGGAGGGACAGGGGGAGTCAATGAGCAGTTCTTC
TRBD2,TRBJ2-1,few,TRBV6-6,CASSAGLADNEQFF,TGTGCCAGCAGTGCGGGACTAGCGGACAATGAGCAGTTCTTC
-,TRBJ2-2,-,TRBV27,CASSFNLNTGELFF,TGTGCCAGCAGTTTCAACTTGAACACCGGGGAGCTGTTTTTT
-,TRBJ2-2,-,TRBV10-1,CASSDPSGANTGELFF,TGCGCCAGCAGTGACCCCAGCGGCGCGAACACCGGGGAGCTGTTTTTT
TRBD1,TRBJ1-4,-,TRBV6-5,CASNNRGPREKLFF,TGTGCCAGCAACAACAGGGGGCCCAGGGAAAAACTGTTTTTT
TRBD2,TRBJ2-1,-,TRBV18,CASSPMEAWTAIGLAGNNEQFF,TGTGCCAGCTCACCGATGGAGGCATGGACAGCAATCGGACTAGCGGGAAACAATGAGCAGTTCTTC
-,TRBJ2-1,-,TRBV5-1,CASSLKGDPPYNEQFF,TGCGCCAGCAGCTTAAAGGGAGACCCGCCGTACAATGAGCAGTTCTTC
-,TRBJ2-7,-,TRBV6-5,CASSFATFSPDEQYF,TGTGCCAGCAGTTTCGCTACCTTTTCGCCCGACGAGCAGTACTTC
-,TRBJ1-5,-,TRBV5-1,CASSLESGQNQPQHF,TGCGCCAGCAGCTTGGAGTCAGGACAAAATCAGCCCCAGCATTTT
-,TRBJ1-1,-,TRBV3-1/TRBV3-2,CASSQDNRVWYTEAFF,TGTGCCAGCAGCCAAGATAACCGGGTTTGGTACACTGAAGCTTTCTTT
TRBD1,TRBJ2-7,-,TRBV7-8,CASSSVGTATYEQYF,TGTGCCAGCAGCTCCGTCGGGACAGCGACCTACGAGCAGTACTTC
-,TRBJ2-7,-,TRBV6-5,CASSERSPYEQYF,TGTGCCAGCAGCGAGCGGAGTCCTTACGAGCAGTACTTC
-,TRBJ1-1,-,TRBV18,CASSSIPDTANTEAFF,TGTGCCAGCTCCTCTATCCCGGACACCGCGAACACTGAAGCTTTCTTT
TRBD1,TRBJ2-1,once,TRBV6-5,CASSPRDRSYNEQFF,TGTGCCAGCAGTCCCCGGGACAGGAGCTACAATGAGCAGTTCTTC